The next 5 T cell receptor beta chains were all read from a single sample in a study of blood T cell repertoires in COVID-19. TCRdb's table, derived via immunoSEQ multiplex PCR, lists solely in-frame clones and lacks some. The sample carries some 140,000 clones, about four fifths recorded once. Sequencing input: peripheral blood. The receptors shown here come from a woman older than 75 with acute or convalescent COVID-19.

The V call is TRBV4-3, the J call TRBJ1-2; no definite D call. V dropped 3 bases and J dropped 5 bases, with 13 bases sitting between them. Germline V gene data show CDR1 as LGHNA and CDR2 as YSLEER. The CDR3 covers 14 residues. The CDR3 region has the DNA TGCGCCAGCAGCCAGGATACCGGGATTTATGGCTACACCTTC. It codes for CASSQDTGIYGYTF.

The genes are TRBV7-2 and TRBJ1-1; weak D call: TRBD1 (5 bases). Per germline, CDR1 SGHTA and CDR2 FQGNSA. V was trimmed by 3 bases and J by 1 base, leaving 9 bases between them. The CDR3 sequence is 14 residues long. CDR3 DNA: TGTGCCAGCAGCTTGGGACTGAAGAACACTGAAGCTTTCTTT. It codes for CASSLGLKNTEAFF.

V gene TRBV5-4 combines with J gene TRBJ1-1; D not certain. V was clipped by 0 bases and J by 1 base, with 10 bases between them. The CDR3 loop spans 15 amino acids. Germline V gene lookup returns CDR1 SGHNT and CDR2 YYREEE (reference sequence). CDR3 nucleotide sequence: TGTGCCAGCAGCTTGGTGGGTCGGGAGAACACTGAAGCTTTCTTT. Translating gives CASSLVGRENTEAFF.

The J gene is TRBJ2-5, the V gene TRBV6-2 or TRBV6-3; D gene unclear. V was cut by 4 bases and J by 1 base, with 10 bases left in between. The CDR3 spans 14 residues. Per germline, CDR1 MNHEY and CDR2 SVGEGT. This chain's CDR3 is CASSFRRVQETQYF. For the CDR3, the DNA is TGTGCCAGCAGTTTTAGGAGAGTCCAAGAGACCCAGTACTTC.

CDR3 in DNA: TGTGCCAGCAGGCGTGCGCGGGACACAGATACGCAGTATTTT. It specifies CASRRARDTDTQYF. This rearrangement joins TRBV11-2 to TRBJ2-3, with TRBD2 as a possible D gene (6 bases). This CDR3 is built from 14 residues. The V gene lost 6 bases and the J gene lost 2 bases, with 12 bases spanning the gap. Germline loops: CDR1 SGHAT, CDR2 FQNNGV.